Shown below are 2 T cell receptor beta chains from a single sample sequenced in a study of blood T cell repertoires in COVID-19. Data came from immunoSEQ multiplex PCR; TCRdb stores just in-frame clones and leaves some out. Among tens of thousands of clones listed, roughly 84% were seen once. The sequenced sample was peripheral blood. Receptors originate from a man between 65 and 85 years old with active COVID-19.

CDR3 sequence reads: CASRTTSGRTDTQYF. The CDR3 DNA reads as TGTGCCAGTAGGACGACTAGCGGGAGAACAGATACGCAGTATTTT. J is TRBJ2-3 and V is TRBV19; 12 bases align to TRBD2. This CDR3 is built from 15 residues. CDR1 is LNHDA and CDR2 is SQIVND in the germline V gene (reference sequence). The ends lost 6 bases at V and 3 bases at J; junction bases unmatched: 4.

The rearrangement links TRBV27 to TRBJ2-7; TRBD1 matches 8 bases. Trimming cost V 2 bases and J 0 bases; bases outside gene matches: 6. The CDR3 loop spans 16 amino acids. The germline V gene encodes CDR1 MNHEY and CDR2 SMNVEV (reference sequence). This chain's CDR3 is CASSLLGTGSSYEQYF. The CDR3 DNA is TGTGCCAGCAGTTTACTCGGGACAGGAAGCTCCTACGAGCAGTACTTC.